This TCR beta chain was recovered during a study of blood T cell repertoires in COVID-19 (TCRdb year 2020). Regarding the complete study: Samples from collaborators originated in the United States, Italy and Spain and spanned both the acute and convalescent phases of COVID-19. The repertoires were released in a freely available public database intended as a resource for research on the immune response to SARS-CoV-2. Subjects who had been exposed to COVID-19, were actively infected with it, or had recovered from it provided the deeply sampled blood TCRbeta repertoires that made up the dataset. Where available, HLA class I and class II types were taken from metadata supplied by the sample provider and were not determined by assay-based typing. The material from the prospective study consisted of cDNA or gDNA derived from T cells, B-cell-depleted T cells, or PBMCs. The samples were drawn from two sources: the first 160 participants of the ongoing ImmuneRACE study, and 1,254 subjects contributed by 6 global collaborators. The sample metadata nearly always contained a de-identified subject ID, COVID-19 status, age in years and sex.

TCRbeta CDR3 regions were amplified from genomic DNA using the immunoSEQ Assay, a bias-controlled multiplex PCR. In the authors' own workflow: Within the assay, amplification of reference gene primers was used to estimate how many nucleated cells each sample contained. To quantify the absolute abundance of each unique TCRbeta CDR3 rearrangement, sequence reads were collapsed and filtered. For each sample, productive Simpson clonality was calculated as the square root of Simpson's diversity index across productive rearrangements. This is the immuneACCESS table as TCRdb keeps it, with only in-frame sequences that have V and J called. A part of the clones is gone; compared with another copy, unresolved V genes explain less than half, and the rest is unexplained. That table supplies the V and J calls and clone size; D and trimming were determined from the DNA. The sample profile shows about 93,000 clones; about nine tenths of them were found once. The ten largest clones add up to roughly 5% of the sample.

As concerns this clone: The clone's antigen remains unknown. No base qualities exist here, and no much larger clone lies one base off it.

The CDR3 goes from the cysteine to the phenylalanine over 16 residues. Only the CDR3 DNA is retained, 48 bases long and in frame from the first base. The junction carries 16 bases between V and J, which are trimmed by 1 base and 6 bases respectively. CDR1 and CDR2 (LNHDA, SQIVND) derive from the germline V gene (reference sequence). At one collaborating source in Seattle, patients were enrolled during active infection and were followed longitudinally through the course of disease. Whole blood was collected in K2EDTA tubes by collaborating institutions according to the institutions' own protocols. For TCRbeta analysis, collaborators shipped samples in one of three forms: frozen whole blood, isolated PBMCs, or DNA extracted from either of those sample types. Results the study describes overall, beyond this receptor: The quantity of clinical and demographic metadata differed by source and by participant and was supplied without curation.

Rearrangement joined TRBV19 to TRBJ1-5; the D gene is perhaps TRBD1, on 6 matching bases. The clonotype comes from a man aged 60 to 75 with COVID-19, enrolled during active disease. The sample was peripheral blood. The bases read TGTGCCAGTAGTATAGTGCGCAGGGGCGCGGGTCAGCCCCAGCATTTT. This sequence encodes CASSIVRRGAGQPQHF.